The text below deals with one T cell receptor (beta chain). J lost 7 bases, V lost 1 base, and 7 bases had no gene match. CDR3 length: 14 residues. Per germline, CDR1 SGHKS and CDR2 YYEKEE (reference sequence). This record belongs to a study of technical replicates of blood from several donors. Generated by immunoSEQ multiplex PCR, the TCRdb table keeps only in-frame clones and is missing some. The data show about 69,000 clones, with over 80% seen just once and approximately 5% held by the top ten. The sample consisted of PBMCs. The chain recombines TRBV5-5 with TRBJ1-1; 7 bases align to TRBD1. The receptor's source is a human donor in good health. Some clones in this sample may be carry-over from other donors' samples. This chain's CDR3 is CASSLQRGTVEAFF. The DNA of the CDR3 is TGTGCCAGCAGCTTGCAGCGGGGGACAGTTGAAGCTTTCTTT.